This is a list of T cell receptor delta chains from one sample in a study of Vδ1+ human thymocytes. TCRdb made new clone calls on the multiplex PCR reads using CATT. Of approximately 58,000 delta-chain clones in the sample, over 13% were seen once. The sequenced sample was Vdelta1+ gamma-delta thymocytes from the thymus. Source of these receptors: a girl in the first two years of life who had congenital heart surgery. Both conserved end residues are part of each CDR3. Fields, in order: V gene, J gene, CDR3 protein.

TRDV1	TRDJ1	CALGEGSGWGSMYTDKLIF
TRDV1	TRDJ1	CALGAHLPDKLIF
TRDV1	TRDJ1	CALGDYSYHGGILSDKLIF
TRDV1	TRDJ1	CALGERRRGTDKLIF
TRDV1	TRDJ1	CALGELRPAFLRSTGGPYTDKLIF
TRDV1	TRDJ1	CALGEGRTGDNDKLIF
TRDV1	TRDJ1	CALGEAFGPVLGDTTDKLIF
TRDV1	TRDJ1	CALRLGVYTDKLIF
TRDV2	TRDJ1	CACDTSTGGSHTDKLIF
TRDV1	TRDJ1	CALGELWGPTDKLIF
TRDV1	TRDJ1	CALGLNGPGGYWGMTDKLIF
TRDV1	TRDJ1	CALGEGAPWGIPWLTDKLIF
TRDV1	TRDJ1	CALGELTLGDTLLYTDKLIF
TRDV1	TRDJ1	CALGLTTIKMGVLYTDKLIF
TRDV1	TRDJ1	CALGELLPARKLIF
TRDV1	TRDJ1	CALGDRRTGGYIERKPDKLIF
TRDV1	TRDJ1	CALGECASGGPTDKLIF
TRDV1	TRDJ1	CALGELSAGTYWGSQYTDKLIF
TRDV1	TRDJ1	CALGEFPPPHLGRTTVLTDTDKLIF
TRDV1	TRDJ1	CALGELGRLGKLIF
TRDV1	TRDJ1	CALAVLGDKGLDTDKLIF
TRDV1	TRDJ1	CALGELFPTRGILGTDKLIF
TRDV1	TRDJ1	CALGSSFLRRLVLGDPADDKLIF
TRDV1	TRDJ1	CALVVVPRAGDTDKLIF
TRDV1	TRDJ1	CALGVVTQDWGIRFAVEKLIF
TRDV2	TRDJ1	CACDAYSILVWPGYTDKLIF
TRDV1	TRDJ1	CALGESHFVSTGGHDKLIF
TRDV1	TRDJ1	CALGEADFLHPGIPTDKLIF
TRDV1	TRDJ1	CALGLRSGGYTDKLIF
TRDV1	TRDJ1	CALGELVERLPTGPLLGDTQHKLIF
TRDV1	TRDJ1	CALGGRGFDEGYGSDKLIF
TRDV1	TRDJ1	CALGELTSRWGNDKLIF
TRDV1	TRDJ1	CALGEPPPMIRFMGDIVDKLIF
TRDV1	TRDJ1	CSLGPVLKAGDQQPYTDKLIF
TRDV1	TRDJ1	CALGTPLFTYWGIRVSPALYTDKLIF
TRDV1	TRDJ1	CALVCDVEGYSYTDKLIF
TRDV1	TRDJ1	CALGEPSLWAYSYTDKLIF
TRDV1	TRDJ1	CALGVPPTSYNILYWGDTDKLIF
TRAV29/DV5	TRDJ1	CSVLLCSRRFPATDKLIF
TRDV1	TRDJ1	CALGEDAPCPVLGRYTDKLIF
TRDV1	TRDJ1	CALGELRSWDYTDKLIF
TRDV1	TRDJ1	CALGETLPPLSPWAGIPTSDKLIF
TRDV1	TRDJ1	CALGEPLRWGIGADKLIF
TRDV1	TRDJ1	CALGSRCGWWERACSGLHDKLIF
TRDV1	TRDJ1	CALGERPLGDIGYTDKLIF
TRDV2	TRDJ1	CACGKGLGDPKLIF
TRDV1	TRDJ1	CALGELECLLGIRNTDKPIF
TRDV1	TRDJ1	CALGDPPGGSLRDLTDKLIF
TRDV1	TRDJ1	CALGERVDGTGKLIF
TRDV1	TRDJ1	CALGEGIGEGTDKLIF
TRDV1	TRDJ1	CALGETNWGTYTDKLIF
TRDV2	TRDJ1	CACDSYWGMDPYTDKLIF
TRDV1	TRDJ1	CALGEPLSTPTGDPIPHTDKLIF
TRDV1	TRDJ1	CALGELPTRGIKLIF
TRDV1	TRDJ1	CALGEPFPTGGGESYTDKLIF